The 16 T cell receptor beta chains below were found in one sample sequenced in a study of cytomegalovirus exposure and HLA in healthy donors. With 60 Vbeta and 13 Jbeta primers, the PCR was carried out. The method was immunoSEQ multiplex PCR; TCRdb's version includes in-frame clones alone and lacks a portion of them. The table shows some 190,000 clones, with approximately 86% occurring only once. Sequencing was carried out using PBMCs. These TCRs come from a woman in her thirties in good health and CMV-seronegative.

The genes are TRBV7-6 and TRBJ2-7, with D possibly matching TRBD2 (5 bases). The length of the CDR3 is 14 residues. V lost 3 bases, J lost 0 bases, and 9 bases lay in between. Germline V gene lookup returns CDR1 SGHVS and CDR2 FNYEAQ. The CDR3 protein is CASSLDWSSYEQYF. DNA of the CDR3: TGTGCCAGCAGCTTGGACTGGAGCTCCTACGAGCAGTACTTC.

The chain uses TRBV6-1 and TRBJ1-5; the D gene is possibly TRBD1 (6 bases). V dropped 4 bases and J dropped 5 bases, with 12 bases sitting between them. The germline CDR1 and CDR2 sequences are MNHNS and SASEGT. This CDR3 is built from 14 residues. The chain's CDR3 is CASSAFGQYQPQHF. The CDR3 DNA sequence: TGTGCCAGCAGTGCCTTTGGACAGTATCAGCCCCAGCATTTT.

This chain joins TRBV28 and TRBJ1-2; 9 nucleotides line up with TRBD1. Germline CDR1 and CDR2: MDHEN and SYDVKM. V gave up 2 bases and J gave up 4 bases; unmatched junction bases: 2. This CDR3 region has 14 residues. CDR3 in amino acids: CASSLRQGVYGYTF. In nucleotides, the CDR3 is TGTGCCAGCAGTTTACGACAGGGGGTCTATGGCTACACCTTC.

V gene TRBV2 combines with J gene TRBJ2-5, with a tentative D call TRBD1 (6 bases). The V end lost 3 bases, the J end lost 0 bases, and 17 bases lay between the germline ends. The CDR3 spans 17 residues. Per the germline V gene, CDR1 is SNHLY and CDR2 is FYNNEI. The DNA for the CDR3 is TGTGCCAGCAGTGAGGACCCTCAAGAGGGGGACCAAGAGACCCAGTACTTC. It yields the protein CASSEDPQEGDQETQYF. Full variable domain (rest looked up from reference TRBV2 and TRBJ2-5): EPEVTQTPSHQVTQMGQEVILRCVPISNHLYFYWYRQILGQKVEFLVSFYNNEISEKSEIFDDQFSVERPDGSNFTLKIRSTKLEDSAMYFCASSEDPQEGDQETQYFGPGTRLLVL.

This clone was detected once. This rearrangement joins TRBV2 to TRBJ2-1; D might be TRBD1 (6 bases). The CDR3 length is 13 residues. Looked up from germline, CDR1 is SNHLY and CDR2 is FYNNEI. Trimming stripped 6 bases from V and 5 bases from J, with 11 bases between. The CDR3, as DNA: TGTGCCAGCAGCCCCAACAGGGACAATGAGCAGTTCTTC. It codes for CASSPNRDNEQFF.

V and J are TRBV28 and TRBJ2-7; D is unclear. V gave up 3 bases and J gave up 0 bases, with 9 bases separating them. The CDR3 is 14 residues long. Looked up from germline, CDR1 is MDHEN and CDR2 is SYDVKM. The CDR3 spells CASSFHGPSYEQYF. The CDR3 region has the DNA TGTGCCAGCAGTTTTCATGGGCCCTCCTACGAGCAGTACTTC. The variable domain in full, with the rest retrieved from reference TRBV28 and TRBJ2-7, is DVKVTQSSRYLVKRTGEKVFLECVQDMDHENMFWYRQDPGLGLRLIYFSYDVKMKEKGDIPEGYSVSREKKERFSLILESASTNQTSMYLCASSFHGPSYEQYFGPGTRLTVT.

The chain employs TRBV6-5 and TRBJ2-2, with 7 positions matching TRBD2. Germline-derived CDR1 and CDR2 are MNHEY and SVGAGI. J lost 0 bases, V lost 6 bases, and 4 bases had no gene match. The CDR3 is made up of 15 amino acids. As DNA, the CDR3 is TGTGCCAGCAGACCCCTAGCGGCGAACACCGGGGAGCTGTTTTTT. Protein sequence: CASRPLAANTGELFF.

The sample holds a few counts of this clone. V usage is TRBV5-6 and J usage is TRBJ1-6; no firm D call. Deletions cut 1 base from V and 10 bases from J, with 12 bases between. There are 14 residues in the CDR3. Germline V gene lookup returns CDR1 SGHDT and CDR2 YYEEEE. The CDR3 bases are TGTGCCAGCAGCTTGCGGGGAGAGATGTCACCCCTCCACTTT. Protein: CASSLRGEMSPLHF.

V usage is TRBV10-3 and J usage is TRBJ1-1; tentatively, D is TRBD1 (5 bases). V gave up 6 bases and J gave up 0 bases, with 14 bases separating them. CDR3 length equals 15 residues. Per the germline V gene, CDR1 is ENHRY and CDR2 is SYGVKD. The CDR3 loop is CAISPAGGMNTEAFF. The CDR3 DNA sequence: TGTGCCATCAGCCCCGCCGGGGGTATGAACACTGAAGCTTTCTTT.

The rearrangement links TRBV7-9 to TRBJ1-1; D is uncertain. Trimming shortened V by 6 bases and J by 0 bases, and 5 bases separated the two germline ends. Germline V gene data show CDR1 as SEHNR and CDR2 as FQNEAQ (reference sequence). This CDR3 has 12 residues. The CDR3 loop is CASSPMNTEAFF. Here the CDR3 DNA reads TGTGCCAGCAGTCCCATGAACACTGAAGCTTTCTTT.

The chain employs TRBV9 and TRBJ2-5; TRBD2 agrees at 13 bases. Germline-derived CDR1 and CDR2 are SGDLS and YYNGEE. V lost 4 bases and J lost 1; bases outside the gene matches: 4. The CDR3 totals 16 residues. The CDR3 coding sequence is TGTGCCAGCAGCCCCGGGACTAGCGGGACCCAAGAGACCCAGTACTTC. It translates to CASSPGTSGTQETQYF.

This sequence joins TRBV5-1 and TRBJ2-5, with TRBD2 as a possible D gene (6 bases). Trimming removed 3 bases from V and 7 bases from J, with 19 bases in between. The CDR3 loop spans 15 amino acids. The V gene's germline CDR1 is SGHRS and CDR2 YFSETQ. The CDR3 reads CASSWRDPFDGTQYF. CDR3 coding DNA: TGCGCCAGCAGCTGGCGGGACCCCTTCGACGGGACCCAGTACTTC. Filled out from reference TRBV5-1 and TRBJ2-5, the complete variable domain reads KAGVTQTPRYLIKTRGQQVTLSCSPISGHRSVSWYQQTPGQGLQFLFEYFSETQRNKGNFPGRFSGRQFSNSRSEMNVSTLELGDSALYLCASSWRDPFDGTQYFGPGTRLLVL.

This clone came up a few times. The chain uses TRBV6-1 and TRBJ1-5; D is ambiguous. The V gene lost 2 bases and the J gene lost 0 bases, with 8 bases spanning the gap. This CDR3 is built from 15 residues. Germline V gene sequence: CDR1 MNHNS, CDR2 SASEGT. As DNA, the CDR3 is TGTGCCAGCAGTGAAATGTATTATAGCAATCAGCCCCAGCATTTT. Translated: CASSEMYYSNQPQHF.

Only one count was recorded for this clone. The V and J genes are TRBV6-1 and TRBJ1-6; TRBD1 agrees at 7 bases. The CDR3 covers 16 residues. V dropped 3 bases and J dropped 3; count of bases not matched to a gene: 5. Germline-derived CDR1 and CDR2 are MNHNS and SASEGT. The CDR3: CASSDARGNYNSPLHF. For the CDR3, the DNA is TGTGCCAGCAGTGACGCCAGGGGGAACTATAATTCACCCCTCCACTTT.

This clone came up once. The rearrangement joins TRBV10-3 to TRBJ2-3; the D gene is possibly TRBD1 (5 bases). With 3 bases removed from V and 9 bases from J, the gap between germline ends came to 19 bases. The V gene's germline CDR1 is ENHRY and CDR2 SYGVKD. The CDR3 consists of 15 residues. The CDR3 DNA reads TGTGCCATCAGTGAAGCGACAGCCGCAAAGTCAACGCAGTATTTT. This sequence encodes CAISEATAAKSTQYF.

The chain joins TRBV5-1 to TRBJ2-3; 10 bases line up with TRBD2. CDR1 and CDR2 from the germline V gene are SGHRS and YFSETQ. V trimming: 0 bases; J trimming: 5 bases; junction bases outside the gene matches: 3. The CDR3 is 15 residues long. CDR3 amino acids: CASSLEASGGDTQYF. CDR3 coding DNA: TGCGCCAGCAGCTTGGAGGCTAGCGGGGGAGATACGCAGTATTTT.